Each of the 27 T cell receptor beta chains below was sequenced from the same sample in a study of neoadjuvant anti-PD-1 for oral cavity cancer. Sequencing used immunoSEQ multiplex PCR; TCRdb keeps in-frame clones, though not all of them. The sample comprises around 13,000 clones, roughly 70% of which are singletons, and around 2.2% rests with the top ten. Sample: PBMCs, taken before nivolumab (anti-PD-1) treatment. Source of these receptors: a person between 35 and 79 years old with oral cavity squamous cell carcinoma.

This clone was observed a single time. The chain links TRBV6-5 to TRBJ2-1, with 10 nucleotides matching TRBD2. Germline V gives CDR1 MNHEY, CDR2 SVGAGI. The V and J ends lost 4 bases and 3 bases, in that order; junction bases with no gene match: 3. This CDR3 is 15 amino acids long. The CDR3 spells CASSSLAGFYNEQFF. The CDR3 DNA sequence: TGTGCCAGCAGTTCACTAGCGGGGTTCTACAATGAGCAGTTCTTC.

The chain is built from TRBV7-3 and TRBJ2-1; D may correspond to TRBD1 or TRBD2 (5 bases each). Germline CDR1 SGHTA, CDR2 FQGTGA. Trimming removed 4 bases at V and 6 bases at J, with 10 bases between. The CDR3 length is 13 residues. The chain's CDR3 is CASSSGPGNEQFF. CDR3 DNA sequence: TGTGCCAGCAGCTCGGGACCGGGCAATGAGCAGTTCTTC. Using reference TRBV7-3 and TRBJ2-1 for the parts outside the CDR3, the full variable domain is GAGVSQTPSNKVTEKGKYVELRCDPISGHTALYWYRQSLGQGPEFLIYFQGTGAADDSGLPNDRFFAVRPEGSVSTLKIQRTERGDSAVYLCASSSGPGNEQFFGPGTRLTVL.

This clone appeared a few times. The gene calls are TRBV7-8 and TRBJ2-1; 15 bases are a match to TRBD2. CDR3 length: 16 residues. After removal of 7 bases from V and 2 bases from J, the junction contained 3 bases not matched to a gene. CDR1 is SGHVS, CDR2 FQNEAQ, per germline. CDR3 nucleotide sequence: TGTGCCAGCATCGGGACTAGCGGGAGGACCTACAATGAGCAGTTCTTC. Protein product: CASIGTSGRTYNEQFF. The full variable domain, completed using reference TRBV7-8 and TRBJ2-1, is GAGVSQSPRYKVAKRGQDVALRCDPISGHVSLFWYQQALGQGPEFLTYFQNEAQLDKSGLPSDRFFAERPEGSVSTLKIQRTQQEDSAVYLCASIGTSGRTYNEQFFGPGTRLTVL.

The chain combines TRBV28 with TRBJ1-1, with D possibly being TRBD1 (5 bases). In germline, CDR1 is MDHEN, CDR2 SYDVKM. The V and J ends lost 7 bases and 0 bases respectively, with 15 bases between them. This CDR3 comprises 15 residues. CDR3: CASTLGLGVNTEAFF. CDR3 in DNA: TGTGCCAGCACCCTGGGGTTGGGGGTGAACACTGAAGCTTTCTTT. Using reference TRBV28 and TRBJ1-1 for the parts outside the CDR3, the full variable domain is DVKVTQSSRYLVKRTGEKVFLECVQDMDHENMFWYRQDPGLGLRLIYFSYDVKMKEKGDIPEGYSVSREKKERFSLILESASTNQTSMYLCASTLGLGVNTEAFFGQGTRLTVV.

The count of this clone is one. The J gene is TRBJ2-1, the V gene TRBV6-8, with D perhaps given as TRBD1 or TRBD2 (6 bases each). CDR3 length: 16 amino acids. CDR1 and CDR2 from the germline V gene are MNHGY and SAAAGT. Deletions cut 0 bases from V and 9 bases from J, with 18 bases between. The CDR3 sequence: CASSYSRGAYPGEQFF. In DNA, the CDR3 is TGTGCCAGCAGTTACTCGAGGGGGGCCTACCCCGGTGAGCAGTTCTTC.

This clone came up a few times. This chain connects TRBV28 to TRBJ2-3; D is ambiguous. The CDR3 has 13 amino acids. The germline V and J ends were trimmed by 1 base and 6 bases, with 8 bases remaining between them. Germline V gives CDR1 MDHEN, CDR2 SYDVKM. The CDR3 nucleotides are TGTGCCAGCAGTTTATCGGCGCGTGATACGCAGTATTTT. Its translation is CASSLSARDTQYF.

The genes are TRBV6-6 and TRBJ1-4, with D maybe TRBD1 (5 bases). Germline CDR1 is MNHNY and CDR2 is SVGAGI (reference sequence). V lost 5 bases and J lost 8, with 18 bases in between. This CDR3 spans 15 amino acids. As DNA, the CDR3 is TGTGCCAGCAGTGTCCAGGGAACGACGGGAGAAAAACTGTTTTTT. Translated, it gives CASSVQGTTGEKLFF.

This chain joins TRBV5-6 and TRBJ1-1, with TRBD1 matching over 7 bases. There are 14 residues in the CDR3. Trimming removed 5 bases from V and 2 bases from J; junction bases left unmatched: 6. CDR1 and CDR2 from the germline V gene are SGHDT and YYEEEE. The CDR3 loop reads CASSYWTGNTEAFF. CDR3 coding DNA: TGTGCCAGCAGTTATTGGACAGGTAACACTGAAGCTTTCTTT.

Only a few counts were recorded for this clone. The DNA for the CDR3 is TGTGCCAGTAGTGGACAGGCTAGCAATCAGCCCCAGCATTTT. It codes for CASSGQASNQPQHF. The V and J genes are TRBV19 and TRBJ1-5; TRBD1 matches at 7 bases. The J segment lost 0 bases and the V segment lost 5 bases, leaving 1 base of the junction unmatched. This CDR3 is built from 14 residues. Germline V gene data show CDR1 as LNHDA and CDR2 as SQIVND (reference sequence).

The V and J genes are TRBV28 and TRBJ1-1; 8 bases are shared with TRBD1. There are 14 residues in the CDR3. With 7 bases clipped from V and 0 bases from J, the junction kept 4 bases outside the gene matches. Germline V lookup: CDR1 MDHEN, CDR2 SYDVKM. This CDR3 is CASNLDRVNTEAFF. CDR3 nucleotide sequence: TGTGCCAGCAACCTGGACAGGGTGAACACTGAAGCTTTCTTT.

J is TRBJ2-7 and V is TRBV18; 9 nucleotides agree with TRBD1. Germline V gene lookup returns CDR1 KGHSH and CDR2 LQKENI. The CDR3 has 15 amino acids. The ends lost 2 bases at V and 6 bases at J; junction bases unmatched: 8. DNA of the CDR3: TGTGCCAGCTCACCATCTAGGGACAGGGAGACCGAGCAGTACTTC. This codes for CASSPSRDRETEQYF. Combining the CDR3 with reference TRBV18 and TRBJ2-7 gives the whole variable domain NAGVMQNPRHLVRRRGQEARLRCSPMKGHSHVYWYRQLPEEGLKFMVYLQKENIIDESGMPKERFSAEFPKEGPSILRIQQVVRGDSAAYFCASSPSRDRETEQYFGPGTRLTVT.

This clone was recorded a few times. This chain links TRBV11-1 with TRBJ1-2; TRBD1 matches 8 bases. The V segment lost 8 bases and the J segment 8 bases; nucleotides outside the gene matches: 10. The CDR3 is made up of 13 amino acids. Germline V CDR1 and CDR2: SGHAT, FQDESV (reference sequence). In DNA form, the CDR3 reads TGTGCCAGCGGGCCGACAGGGGCGTCGGGCTACACCTTC. Its translation: CASGPTGASGYTF.

The chain links TRBV27 to TRBJ2-1; TRBD2 matches at 7 bases. There are 17 residues in the CDR3. Trimming removed 5 bases from V and 3 bases from J; junction bases left unmatched: 13. CDR1 is MNHEY and CDR2 is SMNVEV in the germline V gene (reference sequence). In DNA, the CDR3 is TGTGCCAGCAGTCCTTTTACTGCGGGAGTAGGCTACAATGAGCAGTTCTTC. Its protein is CASSPFTAGVGYNEQFF.

V usage is TRBV12-2 and J usage is TRBJ1-2. TRBV12-2 is noted as a pseudogene. The CDR3 is 16 amino acids. The CDR3: CASRLEAAGVGYGYTF. The CDR3 nucleotides read TGTGCAAGTCGCTTAGAGGCCGCGGGAGTAGGATATGGCTACACCTTC.

The J gene is TRBJ2-5, the V gene TRBV5-6; a possible D gene is TRBD1 (7 bases). CDR3 length: 13 residues. The V end was cut by 1 base, the J end by 7 bases, with 11 bases between. Germline loops: CDR1 SGHDT, CDR2 YYEEEE. CDR3 region: CASSLNRGGTQYF. DNA for the CDR3: TGTGCCAGCAGCTTGAACAGGGGAGGGACCCAGTACTTC.

The genes are TRBV18 and TRBJ1-5, with D maybe TRBD1 (5 bases). CDR1 and CDR2 from the germline V gene are KGHSH and LQKENI. Trimming removed 0 bases from V and 10 bases from J, with 28 bases in between. This CDR3 spans 19 amino acids. The CDR3 DNA is TGTGCCAGCTCACCACCAGGCAGCTGGGCGGTAGGGGATATAAAACCCCAGCATTTT. Its protein is CASSPPGSWAVGDIKPQHF.

This clone appeared a few times. This rearrangement joins TRBV7-8 to TRBJ2-7, with 8 bases aligning to TRBD2. The CDR3 is 16 amino acids. Germline assignment: CDR1 SGHVS and CDR2 FQNEAQ. The V segment lost 7 bases and the J segment 0 bases; nucleotides outside the gene matches: 11. In DNA, the CDR3 is TGTGCCAGCACCGACCCCGGGGGGGACAACTCCTACGAGCAGTACTTC. Translated: CASTDPGGDNSYEQYF.

This clone turned up a few times. The V call is TRBV5-1, the J call TRBJ1-5, with D uncertain. Germline V gene sequence: CDR1 SGHRS, CDR2 YFSETQ. CDR3 length equals 10 residues. V shed 7 bases and J shed 9 bases, with 8 bases lying between them. CDR3 coding DNA: TGCGCCAGCCCCTCGGGGCCCCAGCATTTT. Translating it yields CASPSGPQHF.

This clone was detected only a few times. The chain uses TRBV9 and TRBJ1-6, with D perhaps matching TRBD1 (6 bases). Germline-derived CDR1 and CDR2 are SGDLS and YYNGEE. Trimming stripped 0 bases from V and 9 bases from J, with 10 bases between. The CDR3 length is 14 residues. The CDR3 spells CASSVGTASSPLHF. CDR3 DNA sequence: TGTGCCAGCAGCGTAGGGACAGCAAGTTCACCCCTCCACTTT.

This clone was seen just once. V and J are TRBV27 and TRBJ1-5, with 9 bases that match TRBD1. This CDR3 is built from 19 residues. V was clipped by 6 bases and J by 2 bases; unmatched bases: 17. Germline CDR1 is MNHEY and CDR2 is SMNVEV (reference sequence). The chain's CDR3 is CASSPRPDRGQHGNQPQHF. Here the CDR3 DNA reads TGTGCCAGCAGCCCTCGGCCGGACAGGGGACAGCATGGCAATCAGCCCCAGCATTTT.

Turning to this clone: The sample carries other DNA sequences with the same CDR3. This chain connects TRBV6-1 to TRBJ2-2; weak D call: TRBD2 (5 bases). Germline lookup yields CDR1 MNHNS and CDR2 SASEGT. CDR3 size: 12 residues. The germline V and J ends were trimmed by 5 bases and 5 bases, with 6 bases remaining between them. This CDR3 reads CASSRTTGELFF. The CDR3 bases are TGTGCCAGCAGTCGGACTACCGGGGAGCTGTTTTTT.

The V and J genes are TRBV15 and TRBJ1-2, with a tentative D call TRBD1 (6 bases). The CDR3 runs to 15 residues. Germline V gives CDR1 LNHNV, CDR2 YYDKDF (reference sequence). V shed 0 bases and J shed 4 bases, with 12 bases lying between them. In DNA, the CDR3 is TGTGCCACCAGCAGAGATCCGGGACAACTCTATGGCTACACCTTC. It translates to CATSRDPGQLYGYTF.

This clone was detected only a few times. This chain uses TRBV5-8 with TRBJ1-5, with 11 bases matching TRBD1. The germline gives CDR1 SGHTS, CDR2 YDEGEE. The CDR3 contains 14 residues. Germline trimming cut 4 bases from V and 6 bases from J; bases unmatched to any gene: 3. The CDR3 DNA reads TGTGCCAGCAGCAGGGACAGGGGGACTCAGCCCCAGCATTTT. It codes for CASSRDRGTQPQHF.

This chain uses TRBV10-2 with TRBJ1-2; 7 positions agree with TRBD1. J gave up 5 bases and V 0 bases, and 0 bases lay outside the gene matches. The CDR3 extends over 13 amino acids. Germline CDR1 WSHSY, CDR2 SAAADI. The CDR3: CASSESTGYGYTF. CDR3 DNA: TGCGCCAGCAGTGAGTCGACAGGGTATGGCTACACCTTC.

The chain carries TRBV5-6 and TRBJ2-7; possibly TRBD2 for D (6 bases). V was trimmed by 1 base and J by 7 bases, leaving 15 bases between them. CDR3 length equals 14 residues. The germline V gene encodes CDR1 SGHDT and CDR2 YYEEEE. The CDR3 protein is CASSLRGGGLEQYF. In DNA form, the CDR3 reads TGTGCCAGCAGCTTGAGGGGAGGAGGCCTTGAGCAGTACTTC.

V gene TRBV29-1 combines with J gene TRBJ2-7; D unresolved. This CDR3 is 12 amino acids long. The germline V and J ends were trimmed by 6 bases and 5 bases, with 14 bases remaining between them. Germline loops: CDR1 SQVTM, CDR2 ANQGSEA. Here the CDR3 reads CSVLYSRNEQYF. The CDR3 DNA sequence: TGCAGCGTCCTGTATTCCAGGAACGAGCAGTACTTC.

The rearrangement links TRBV2 to TRBJ2-3; D might be TRBD1 (6 bases). Trimming took 6 bases from V and 0 from J, leaving 13 bases between them. Germline-derived CDR1 and CDR2 are SNHLY and FYNNEI. The CDR3 consists of 15 residues. The CDR3 region is CASSPLGASTDTQYF. The CDR3 bases are TGTGCCAGCAGCCCCCTGGGGGCTAGCACAGATACGCAGTATTTT.